The present entry profiles one TCR beta chain with its context. The antigen remains undetermined. Isolating PBMCs gave at least 7 million of these cells per sample. The CDR3 loop spans 19 amino acids. J lost 1 base, V lost 0 bases, and 15 bases had no gene match. Looked up from germline, CDR1 is DFQATT and CDR2 is SNEGSKA (reference sequence). These data belong to a study of blood T cells in healthy people across ages. Study-wide background: About one barcoded beta molecule per two T cells was the capture yield of template switching.

Using a J-beta primer mix together with a sample-barcoded 5' primer, a second PCR was run for roughly 6 to 11 cycles. With 12 random nucleotides, a template-switch adaptor tagged each individual cDNA molecule. TCRdb used MiXCR to reprocess the 5' RACE reads, holding one entry per CDR3 protein. The sample contains about a million distinct CDR3 sequences, about 53% of which appear only once. Study-wide points: Higher diversity and more naive CD4+ cells were features of long-lived donors, compared to aged donors.

This clonotype was sampled from a woman in her sixties in good health. The chain recombines TRBV20-1 with TRBJ1-5, with TRBD1 matching 7 bases. The material sequenced was blood. The DNA for the CDR3 is TGCAGTGCTAGAGATTCAAAGACAGGGAGTTTTGGGAGCAATCAGCCCCAGCATTTT. Its protein product is CSARDSKTGSFGSNQPQHF.